This T cell receptor beta chain was captured in a study of identifying expanded T cells in peripheral blood. General observations from the study: Over about two and four weeks, about 15 and 19 clones changed, versus approximately 1.1 between replicates. Across healthy donors, higher total template counts meant significantly greater roughly two-week count variance.

This table comes from immunoSEQ multiplex PCR, and its TCRdb copy is limited to in-frame clones, with some not included. The repertoire includes more than 65,000 clones, roughly 90% of them detected once, and around 2.8% sits in the top ten. J was trimmed by 0 bases and V by 5 bases; bases with no gene match: 5. CDR1 SGHDT and CDR2 YYEEEE come from the germline V gene. The CDR3 extends over 14 amino acids. Regarding this clone: Its antigen remains unidentified.

The sample consisted of blood. The V and J genes are TRBV5-6 and TRBJ2-7, with 7 bases fitting TRBD1. The TCR sequence derives from a person between 18 and 75 years old in good health. CDR3 sequence reads: CASSWTGPSYEQYF. The CDR3 nucleotides read TGTGCCAGCAGTTGGACAGGACCCTCCTACGAGCAGTACTTC.